The 3 T cell receptor beta chains presented below share a single source sample, sequenced in a study of blood T cells in healthy people across ages. It was with a sample-barcoded 5' primer and a J-beta primer mix that a second PCR of roughly 7 to 12 cycles was run. TCRdb independently ran MiXCR on the 5' RACE reads; one entry per CDR3 protein. The repertoire holds 1.5 million to 1.9 million distinct CDR3 sequences, with 35% to 45% as singletons. The sample consisted of blood. Receptor source: a woman between 18 and 29 years old in good health.

The table lists this clonotype with a few counts. The V gene is TRBV11-2, the J gene TRBJ2-3, with 7 bases identical to TRBD1. V lost 5 bases, J lost 10 bases, and 9 bases stayed unmatched. The CDR3 contains 13 residues. Germline V gene sequence: CDR1 SGHAT, CDR2 FQNNGV. In nucleotides, the CDR3 is TGTGCCAGCAGCGCTGGGACAGCCTTCGCGCAGTATTTT. It codes for CASSAGTAFAQYF. Variable domain in full (rest from reference TRBV11-2 and TRBJ2-3): EAGVAQSPRYKIIEKRQSVAFWCNPISGHATLYWYQQILGQGPKLLIQFQNNGVVDDSQLPKDRFSAERLKGVDSTLKIQPAKLEDSAVYLCASSAGTAFAQYFGPGTRLTVL.

This clonotype was seen a handful of times. V usage is TRBV27 and J usage is TRBJ2-1; TRBD2 is a possible D gene (6 bases). Trimming left V 0 bases short and J 7 bases short, with 13 bases between. The CDR3 sequence is 15 residues long. Germline V gene sequence: CDR1 MNHEY, CDR2 SMNVEV (reference sequence). The CDR3: CASSLSGLLTNEQFF. CDR3 bases: TGTGCCAGCAGTTTATCGGGACTTCTCACGAATGAGCAGTTCTTC.

This chain joins TRBV12-3 or TRBV12-4 and TRBJ2-1, with D possibly matching TRBD2 (6 bases). This CDR3 region has 15 residues. V was pared by 7 bases and J by 0 bases, with 13 bases between. The CDR3 here is CASTRRESSYNEQFF. CDR3 DNA sequence: TGTGCCAGCACCCGACGGGAGAGCTCCTACAATGAGCAGTTCTTC.